The entry below describes one TCR beta chain. Method: immunoSEQ multiplex PCR; TCRdb's copy keeps in-frame clones and lacks some. The table shows some 160,000 clones, with around 95% occurring only once. V lost 5 bases to trimming and J lost 6 bases, with 16 bases between them. CDR3 length: 15 amino acids. Looked up from germline, CDR1 is SGHTA and CDR2 is FQGNSA. The data were obtained in a study of control samples from healthy donors and cancer patients. The source material was blood. The source of this sequence is a woman aged 40 to 55 in good health. The J gene is TRBJ1-4, the V gene TRBV7-2; a weak D match, TRBD1 (6 bases). CDR3 in DNA: TGTGCCAGCAGCAGCGGGACACTTAGTTATGAAAAACTGTTTTTT. It yields the protein CASSSGTLSYEKLFF.